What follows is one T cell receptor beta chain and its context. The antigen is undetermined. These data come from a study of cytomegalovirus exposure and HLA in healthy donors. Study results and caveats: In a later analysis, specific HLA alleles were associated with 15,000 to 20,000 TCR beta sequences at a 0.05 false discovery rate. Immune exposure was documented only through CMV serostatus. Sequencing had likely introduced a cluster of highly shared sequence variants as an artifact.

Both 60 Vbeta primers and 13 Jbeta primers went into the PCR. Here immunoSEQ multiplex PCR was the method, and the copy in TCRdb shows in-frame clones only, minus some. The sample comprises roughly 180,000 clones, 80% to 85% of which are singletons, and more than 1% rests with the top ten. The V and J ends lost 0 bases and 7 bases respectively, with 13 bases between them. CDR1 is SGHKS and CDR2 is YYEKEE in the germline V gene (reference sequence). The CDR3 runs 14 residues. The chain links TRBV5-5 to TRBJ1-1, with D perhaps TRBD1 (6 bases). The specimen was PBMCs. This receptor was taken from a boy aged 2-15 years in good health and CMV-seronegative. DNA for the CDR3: TGTGCCAGCAGCTTGGCCCGACAGGTGGATGAAGCTTTCTTT. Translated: CASSLARQVDEAFF.